This TCR beta chain appears in the sequencing data of a study of blood T cells in healthy people across ages. Ten or more counts support this clonotype. Next came a second PCR, run for roughly 7 to 12 cycles, which used a sample-barcoded 5' primer along with a J-beta primer mix. TCRdb itself ran the 5' RACE reads through MiXCR, one entry per CDR3 protein. The sample lists about 670,000 distinct CDR3 sequences; 45% to 60% were seen once. Germline CDR1 reads SGHTA; CDR2 reads FQGTGA. This CDR3 comprises 14 residues. V gave up 2 bases and J gave up 5 bases, with 11 bases separating them. The chain couples TRBV7-3 to TRBJ2-3; unclear D gene. Sequencing used blood. The TCR comes from a woman of 80 years or more in good health. The DNA for the CDR3 is TGTGCCAGCAGCTTATCCCCGACGAAAGATACGCAGTATTTT. It is translated as CASSLSPTKDTQYF.